This TCR beta chain is drawn from a study of blood T cell repertoires in COVID-19 (dated by TCRdb to 2019 to 2021). Looking at the study overall: Samples from collaborators originated in the United States, Italy and Spain and spanned both the acute and convalescent phases of COVID-19. The material from the prospective study consisted of cDNA or gDNA derived from T cells, B-cell-depleted T cells, or PBMCs. Deeply sampled blood TCRbeta repertoires from subjects exposed to, actively infected with, or recovered from COVID-19 were included in the dataset. The repertoires were made available in a free public database intended to serve as a resource for research on the immune response to SARS-CoV-2. The samples were drawn from two sources: the first 160 participants of the ongoing ImmuneRACE study, and fewer than 1,500 subjects contributed by 6 global collaborators. The sample metadata nearly always contained a de-identified subject ID, COVID-19 status, age in years and sex. HLA class I and class II types, where available, came from metadata supplied by the sample provider rather than from assay-based typing. Overall study outcomes, separate from this receptor: How much clinical and demographic metadata was included differed by source and by participant, and the metadata was provided uncurated.

TCRbeta CDR3 regions were amplified from genomic DNA using the immunoSEQ Assay, a bias-controlled multiplex PCR. On the authors' methods: The number of nucleated cells in each sample was estimated from the amplification of reference gene primers within the assay. To quantify the absolute abundance of each unique TCRbeta CDR3 rearrangement, sequence reads were collapsed and filtered. For each sample, productive Simpson clonality was calculated by taking the square root of Simpson's diversity index across productive rearrangements. TCRdb mirrors the immuneACCESS table, restricted to in-frame sequences. Some clones are absent from its copies; in checked studies, under half trace to an unresolved V gene, and the reason for the others is unknown. V and J calls and clone size come straight from that table; D and trimming were deduced from the DNA. The sample table contains a few hundred thousand clones; only one count was recorded for around 86% of them. Around 4.4% of the sample belongs to the ten largest clones.

Counted from cysteine to phenylalanine, this CDR3 has 14 amino acids. CDR3 DNA only is kept here, 42 bases in frame from base 1. V lost 4 bases and J lost 5 bases, and the count of bases not matched to a germline gene is 8. Reading the germline V gene gives CDR1 SGHDT and CDR2 YYEEEE. Enrolling through a virtual design, the prospective study's participants ranged in age from roughly 18 to 95 years and lived across around 25 United States geographic areas. In the prospective study, cohorts were assigned on the basis of participant-reported clinical history obtained from a screening survey and a study questionnaire. In the prospective study, mobile phlebotomists collected whole blood, serum and a nasopharyngeal or oropharyngeal swab from each participant. Additional blood draws and questionnaires over an approximately 2-month period could optionally be provided by prospective study participants. Blood samples from the prospective study were shipped frozen or at room temperature prior to DNA extraction.

About this clone: Its antigen is not yet known. No base quality information exists; no much larger clone differs at one position.

This TCR came from a woman in her 40s with acute COVID-19. Specimen: PBMCs or T cells enriched from blood (not recorded which). The rearrangement combines TRBV5-6 with TRBJ1-1, with 7 junctional bases fitting TRBD1. The DNA sequence is TGTGCCAGCAGCACAATGACAGGGTGGACTGAAGCTTTCTTT. Translated, it reads CASSTMTGWTEAFF.